The entry below describes one T cell receptor (beta chain). CDR3 size: 17 residues. With V trimmed by 5 bases and J by 8 bases, 20 bases remained unmatched. CDR1 SGHTA and CDR2 FQGNSA come from the germline V gene. The data were produced by immunoSEQ multiplex PCR, yet TCRdb's version contains in-frame clones alone and is incomplete. Among roughly 100,000 clones listed, over 75% were seen once. These data belong to a study of T cell changes during pregnancy in multiple sclerosis. The sequences come from peripheral blood, collected in the second trimester of pregnancy. The chain couples TRBV7-2 to TRBJ1-2; 7 nucleotides align to TRBD1. The TCR originated in a female donor in good health, enrolled as a control in a pregnancy study. CDR3 residues: CASSPRGGDRDPFGYTF. CDR3 in DNA: TGTGCCAGCAGCCCTCGAGGGGGAGACAGGGACCCCTTCGGCTACACCTTC.